These 2 T cell receptor beta chains share one sample of origin, sequenced in a study of blood T cell repertoires in COVID-19. Generated by immunoSEQ multiplex PCR, the TCRdb table keeps only in-frame clones and is missing some. The profile shows almost 200,000 clones, around four fifths of them singletons. Sequencing was performed on peripheral blood. These TCRs come from a man in his 60s with COVID-19, enrolled during active disease.

This clone appeared once. This rearrangement joins TRBV11-3 to TRBJ2-2, with a tentative D call TRBD2 (6 bases). CDR1 SGHNT and CDR2 YENEEA come from the germline V gene. The CDR3 runs to 16 residues. V was pared by 4 bases and J by 0 bases, with 12 bases between. For the CDR3, the DNA is TGTGCCAGCAGCTCCCGGAGGGGCGCGAACACCGGGGAGCTGTTTTTT. Translation gives CASSSRRGANTGELFF.

In DNA form, the CDR3 reads TGTGCCACCAGCCGGACGACAGGGACAGGCGAAAAACTGTTTTTT. This gives the protein CATSRTTGTGEKLFF. J is TRBJ1-4 and V is TRBV15; 8 bases map to TRBD1. The germline V gene encodes CDR1 LNHNV and CDR2 YYDKDF (reference sequence). The CDR3 runs to 15 residues. J lost 8 bases, V lost 5 bases, and 10 bases had no gene match.